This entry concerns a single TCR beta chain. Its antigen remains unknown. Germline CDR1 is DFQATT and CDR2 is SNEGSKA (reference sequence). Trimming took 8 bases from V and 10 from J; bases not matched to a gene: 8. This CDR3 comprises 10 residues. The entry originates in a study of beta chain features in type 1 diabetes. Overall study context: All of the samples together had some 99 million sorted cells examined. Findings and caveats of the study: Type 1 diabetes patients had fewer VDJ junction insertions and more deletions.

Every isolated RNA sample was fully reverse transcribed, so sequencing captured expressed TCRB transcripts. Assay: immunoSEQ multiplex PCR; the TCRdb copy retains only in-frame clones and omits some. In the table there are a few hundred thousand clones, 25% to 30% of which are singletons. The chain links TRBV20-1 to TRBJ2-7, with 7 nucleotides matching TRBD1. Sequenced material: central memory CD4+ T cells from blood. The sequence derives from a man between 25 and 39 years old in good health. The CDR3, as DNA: TGCAGTCCGACAGGGACGTTCCAGTACTTC. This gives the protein CSPTGTFQYF.